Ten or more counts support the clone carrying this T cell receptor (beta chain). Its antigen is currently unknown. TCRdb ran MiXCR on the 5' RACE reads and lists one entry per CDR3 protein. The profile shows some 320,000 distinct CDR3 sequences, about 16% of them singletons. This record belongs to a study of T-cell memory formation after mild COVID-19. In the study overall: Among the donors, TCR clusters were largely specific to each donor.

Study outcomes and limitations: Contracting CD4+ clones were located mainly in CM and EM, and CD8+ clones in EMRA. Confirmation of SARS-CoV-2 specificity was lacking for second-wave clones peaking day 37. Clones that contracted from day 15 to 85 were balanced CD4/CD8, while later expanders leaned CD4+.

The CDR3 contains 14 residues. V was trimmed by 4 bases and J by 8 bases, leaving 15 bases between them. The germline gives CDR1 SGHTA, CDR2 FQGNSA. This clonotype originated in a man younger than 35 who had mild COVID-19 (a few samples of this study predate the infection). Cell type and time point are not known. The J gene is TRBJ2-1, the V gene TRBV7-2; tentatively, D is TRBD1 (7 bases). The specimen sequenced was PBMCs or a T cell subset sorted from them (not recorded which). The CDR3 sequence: CASSWGQGGYEQFF. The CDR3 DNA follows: TGTGCCAGCAGCTGGGGCCAGGGGGGATATGAGCAGTTCTTC.